The present TCR beta chain was sequenced within a study of blood T cell repertoires in COVID-19. Study context: Sources were T cells, B-cell-depleted T cells, or PBMCs; the material itself was cDNA or gDNA.

Generated by immunoSEQ multiplex PCR, the TCRdb table keeps only in-frame clones and is missing some. The data show over 30,000 clones, with about 87% seen just once and 60% to 80% held by the top ten. This CDR3 region has 14 residues. CDR1 and CDR2 (germline): KGHSH, LQKENI. The V and J ends lost 3 bases and 10 bases, in that order; junction bases with no gene match: 4. The TCR sequence derives from a man aged 65 to 85 with acute or convalescent COVID-19. The V call is TRBV18, the J call TRBJ1-6; 9 bases align to TRBD1. What was sequenced was peripheral blood. The CDR3 reads CASSPRDRGSPLHF. In DNA, the CDR3 is TGTGCCAGCTCACCGCGAGACAGGGGGTCACCCCTCCACTTT.